This entry lists 24 T cell receptor beta chains sequenced from one sample in a study of T cell repertoires in cytomegalovirus infection. MiXCR was run by TCRdb on the reads, yielding one entry per CDR3 protein. Of about 230,000 distinct CDR3 sequences listed, roughly 20% are singletons. The sequencing input was CD8+ T cells from PBMCs. These receptors were collected from a human donor in good health (CMV status not recorded). Some clones in this sample may be carry-over from other donors' samples.

This chain joins TRBV28 and TRBJ2-3, with D possibly being TRBD1 (6 bases). Germline V CDR1 and CDR2: MDHEN, SYDVKM. V dropped 5 bases and J dropped 7 bases, with 10 bases sitting between them. This CDR3 region has 12 residues. CDR3 sequence: CASSDRTYTQYF. In nucleotides, the CDR3 is TGTGCCAGCAGTGACAGGACCTATACGCAGTATTTT.

At least ten counts were recorded for this clonotype. The chain carries TRBV7-3 and TRBJ1-3; D perhaps matches TRBD1 (5 bases). CDR1 SGHTA and CDR2 FQGTGA come from the germline V gene. The CDR3 is 17 amino acids. The V and J ends lost 0 bases and 2 bases respectively, with 14 bases between them. In nucleotides, the CDR3 is TGTGCCAGCAGCTTAACGGCCCTCTTGGGGGCTGGAAACACCATATATTTT. Its translation: CASSLTALLGAGNTIYF.

This clonotype is labeled medium-sized. This sequence joins TRBV29-1 and TRBJ2-2; 10 bases map to TRBD2. Germline CDR1 is SQVTM and CDR2 is ANQGSEA. The length of the CDR3 is 16 residues. With V trimmed by 1 base and J by 0 bases, 2 bases remained unmatched. This chain's CDR3 is CSVEGSGGTNTGELFF. The CDR3 nucleotides are TGCAGCGTTGAAGGTAGCGGGGGGACGAACACCGGGGAGCTGTTTTTT.

This clonotype was observed at least ten times. The chain has TRBV7-8 and TRBJ2-1; 10 nucleotides line up with TRBD2. The CDR3 loop spans 18 amino acids. V lost 2 bases and J lost 1; bases outside the gene matches: 8. Germline-derived CDR1 and CDR2 are SGHVS and FQNEAQ. In nucleotides, the CDR3 is TGTGCCAGCAGCTTACAGTCTAGCGGGGGAATATCCTACAATGAGCAGTTCTTC. The encoded protein is CASSLQSSGGISYNEQFF.

This clonotype is medium-sized. The rearrangement links TRBV4-1 to TRBJ2-5; D uncertain. From germline, CDR1 is MGHRA and CDR2 YSYEKL. The V gene lost 4 bases and the J gene lost 3 bases, with 9 bases spanning the gap. CDR3 size: 13 residues. CDR3 protein: CASSPPAEETQYF. CDR3 DNA sequence: TGCGCCAGCAGCCCCCCCGCCGAAGAGACCCAGTACTTC.

In this sample, this clonotype turned up a few times. The chain links TRBV9 to TRBJ2-3; 8 bases fit TRBD2. Germline V lookup: CDR1 SGDLS, CDR2 YYNGEE. V lost 3 bases and J lost 4; bases outside the gene matches: 4. The CDR3 consists of 14 residues. Written as DNA, the CDR3 is TGTGCCAGCAGCGCAACTAGCGGTTCAGATACGCAGTATTTT. Protein product: CASSATSGSDTQYF.

This clonotype has more than one count but fewer than ten. The chain links TRBV12-3 or TRBV12-4 to TRBJ1-4, with 7 bases aligning to TRBD1. There are 15 residues in the CDR3. The V gene end was trimmed by 6 bases and the J gene end by 0 bases; junction bases not matched to a gene: 4. CDR3 DNA: TGTGCCAGCAGCCCTCAGGGGGCAACTAATGAAAAACTGTTTTTT. Translated: CASSPQGATNEKLFF.

The chain recombines TRBV6-2 or TRBV6-3 with TRBJ2-7, with D maybe TRBD1 (5 bases). The germline V gene encodes CDR1 MNHEY and CDR2 SVGEGT. The CDR3 loop spans 13 amino acids. Trimming pared 2 bases from V and 3 bases from J, leaving 8 bases between. In DNA form, the CDR3 reads TGTGCCAGCAGTTACCTTCAGGGCTACGAGCAGTACTTC. Translated: CASSYLQGYEQYF.

Ten or more counts support this clonotype. This sequence joins TRBV5-4 and TRBJ2-3, with D tentatively TRBD2 (5 bases). The ends were cut back, 5 bases at V and 3 bases at J, with 13 bases in the middle. CDR1 and CDR2 from the germline V gene are SGHNT and YYREEE (reference sequence). CDR3 size: 14 residues. The CDR3 DNA reads TGTGCCAGCAGTGGGTCCTTAGCGACAGATACGCAGTATTTT. Its translation is CASSGSLATDTQYF.

This clonotype has ten or more counts. This chain uses TRBV9 with TRBJ1-1; 8 bases are shared with TRBD1. The trim removed 2 bases at V and 1 base at J, leaving 1 base unmatched. In germline, CDR1 is SGDLS, CDR2 YYNGEE. CDR3 size: 14 residues. In DNA, the CDR3 is TGTGCCAGCAGCGTTGGACAGGGGAACACTGAAGCTTTCTTT. Translating it yields CASSVGQGNTEAFF.

A few counts support this clonotype. The rearrangement uses TRBV28 and TRBJ2-1, with TRBD2 identical over 12 bases. The J segment lost 7 bases and the V segment lost 4 bases, leaving 8 bases of the junction unmatched. CDR3 length: 16 residues. In germline, CDR1 is MDHEN, CDR2 SYDVKM. Written as DNA, the CDR3 is TGTGCCAGCAGTTATACCCTAGCGGGGGGGCCAAATGAGCAGTTCTTC. Translated: CASSYTLAGGPNEQFF.

In this sample, this clonotype turned up once. The rearrangement uses TRBV15 and TRBJ2-7; TRBD1 might be the D (5 bases). CDR1 LNHNV and CDR2 YYDKDF come from the germline V gene (reference sequence). This CDR3 has 15 residues. The V end was cut by 1 base, the J end by 2 bases, with 12 bases between. The CDR3 region is CATSRARQRPYEQYF. As DNA, the CDR3 is TGTGCCACCAGCAGAGCCCGACAGCGTCCCTACGAGCAGTACTTC.

V gene TRBV28 combines with J gene TRBJ2-7; 7 bases line up with TRBD1. The CDR3 is made up of 16 amino acids. Germline lookup yields CDR1 MDHEN and CDR2 SYDVKM. Trimming removed 1 base from V and 1 base from J; junction bases left unmatched: 7. In DNA form, the CDR3 reads TGTGCCAGCAGTTTATATACCACGGGACAGTCCTACGAGCAGTACTTC. Encoded protein: CASSLYTTGQSYEQYF.

In its sample, this clonotype was seen a few times. The chain joins TRBV7-6 to TRBJ2-7; D perhaps matches TRBD1 (6 bases). In germline, CDR1 is SGHVS, CDR2 FNYEAQ. This CDR3 has 14 residues. Trimming took 4 bases from V and 3 from J, leaving 13 bases between them. DNA for the CDR3: TGTGCCAGCAGCTCATCACAGGGCTTCTACGAGCAGTACTTC. The encoded protein is CASSSSQGFYEQYF.

The V call is TRBV2, the J call TRBJ2-1; TRBD2 is a possible D gene (5 bases). This CDR3 region has 14 residues. V dropped 8 bases and J dropped 6 bases, with 17 bases sitting between them. CDR1 and CDR2 from the germline V gene are SNHLY and FYNNEI. CDR3 in amino acids: CASESRETCNEQFF. CDR3 DNA sequence: TGTGCCAGCGAGAGTCGGGAAACCTGCAATGAGCAGTTCTTC.

This clonotype has just a few counts. V usage is TRBV7-9 and J usage is TRBJ2-1; no reliable D call. Per the germline V gene, CDR1 is SEHNR and CDR2 is FQNEAQ (reference sequence). V lost 2 bases to trimming and J lost 6 bases, with 11 bases between them. This CDR3 is 14 amino acids long. The CDR3 loop reads CASSLSDSPNEQFF. In DNA, the CDR3 is TGTGCCAGCAGCTTATCAGATTCCCCCAATGAGCAGTTCTTC. Full variable domain (rest looked up from reference TRBV7-9 and TRBJ2-1): DTGVSQNPRHKITKRGQNVTFRCDPISEHNRLYWYRQTLGQGPEFLTYFQNEAQLEKSRLLSDRFSAERPKGSFSTLEIQRTEQGDSAMYLCASSLSDSPNEQFFGPGTRLTVL.

This clonotype has only a few counts. The genes are TRBV6-2 or TRBV6-3 and TRBJ2-2; perhaps TRBD1 as D (6 bases). Per germline, CDR1 MNHEY and CDR2 SVGEGT. V lost 6 bases and J 3 bases, leaving 14 bases between the germline ends. The CDR3 has 15 residues. The CDR3 region has the DNA TGTGCCAGCAGGGGGGCGGCCACCTACACCGGGGAGCTGTTTTTT. Its translation: CASRGAATYTGELFF.

The V and J genes are TRBV2 and TRBJ2-7; no clear D. Germline V gene data show CDR1 as SNHLY and CDR2 as FYNNEI. The germline V and J ends were trimmed by 7 bases and 6 bases, with 10 bases remaining between them. The CDR3 has 11 amino acids. CDR3 in amino acids: CASNISPEQYF. The CDR3 DNA sequence: TGTGCCAGCAATATCAGTCCCGAGCAGTACTTC.

This clonotype was counted ten times or more. The chain joins TRBV2 to TRBJ2-1; the D gene is possibly TRBD2 (6 bases). Germline V CDR1 and CDR2: SNHLY, FYNNEI. The ends were cut back, 7 bases at V and 8 bases at J, with 9 bases in the middle. The CDR3 length is 11 residues. CDR3 coding DNA: TGTGCCAGCACCGGGAGTTATGAGCAGTTCTTC. This sequence encodes CASTGSYEQFF.

The J gene is TRBJ1-6, the V gene TRBV29-1; D unresolved. CDR1 is SQVTM, CDR2 ANQGSEA, per germline. This CDR3 is 13 amino acids long. V dropped 3 bases and J dropped 5 bases, with 8 bases sitting between them. The DNA of the CDR3 is TGCAGCGTTGATGTCGGCGATAATTCACCCCTCCACTTT. Encoded protein: CSVDVGDNSPLHF.

This clonotype was recorded a few times. The chain carries TRBV28 and TRBJ2-7, with D possibly matching TRBD1 (6 bases). Trimming removed 6 bases at V and 0 bases at J, with 12 bases between. CDR1 MDHEN and CDR2 SYDVKM come from the germline V gene. There are 14 residues in the CDR3. Here the CDR3 reads CASSRWDTSYEQYF. CDR3 sequence (DNA): TGTGCCAGCAGCCGTTGGGACACCTCCTACGAGCAGTACTTC.

About this clonotype itself: With a much larger clone just one base away, this may be a read error. V gene TRBV29-1 combines with J gene TRBJ1-2, with TRBD1 matching 7 bases. Germline-derived CDR1 and CDR2 are SQVTM and ANQGSEA. The CDR3 consists of 14 residues. The CDR3 DNA sequence: TGCAGCGTTAATCGGGACAGCGACGTTTATGGCTACATCTTC. It codes for CSVNRDSDVYGYIF.

The chain has TRBV19 and TRBJ2-7; no clear D. V dropped 3 bases and J dropped 7 bases, with 16 bases sitting between them. There are 14 residues in the CDR3. Germline V gives CDR1 LNHDA, CDR2 SQIVND (reference sequence). DNA for the CDR3: TGTGCCAGTAGTATGGGTTTGAGGCCGCGTGAGCAGTACTTC. Its translation: CASSMGLRPREQYF.

The V and J genes are TRBV20-1 and TRBJ1-2; the D gene is possibly TRBD1 (6 bases). The V end was cut by 5 bases, the J end by 4 bases, with 14 bases between. The germline CDR1 and CDR2 sequences are DFQATT and SNEGSKA (reference sequence). The CDR3 is 13 residues long. CDR3 loop: CSARPGTIYGYTF. The CDR3 DNA reads as TGCAGTGCTCGCCCCGGGACAATCTATGGCTACACCTTC.